Listed here are 24 T cell receptor beta chains from one sample, sequenced in a study of CD8+ T cells in alopecia areata. Once RNA had been extracted, it was reverse transcribed into cDNA to act as the sequencing template. Using immunoSEQ multiplex PCR, the repertoire was profiled, and TCRdb retains in-frame clones only, with some absent. The sample comprises roughly 150,000 clones, approximately 56% of which are singletons, and 36% rests with the top ten. The sequenced sample was CD8+ T cells sorted from blood. These receptors all stem from a human donor in good health.

The chain uses TRBV27 and TRBJ1-5; D gene uncertain. This CDR3 is 13 amino acids long. Germline loops: CDR1 MNHEY, CDR2 SMNVEV (reference sequence). V was shortened by 1 base and J by 7 bases, with 8 bases between the two germline ends. The chain's CDR3 is CASSLWSGQPQHF. The CDR3 coding sequence is TGTGCCAGCAGTTTATGGAGTGGCCAGCCCCAGCATTTT.

The rearrangement uses TRBV27 and TRBJ2-1, with TRBD2 matching over 9 bases. From germline, CDR1 is MNHEY and CDR2 SMNVEV (reference sequence). This CDR3 has 19 residues. V trimming: 0 bases; J trimming: 4 bases; junction bases outside the gene matches: 13. This chain's CDR3 is CASSLSRSGRNQGYNEQFF. The CDR3 DNA sequence: TGTGCCAGCAGTTTATCGAGGAGCGGGAGGAACCAGGGTTACAATGAGCAGTTCTTC.

This chain connects TRBV29-1 to TRBJ2-2, with 10 bases that match TRBD1. V was clipped by 0 bases and J by 5 bases; unmatched bases: 6. From germline, CDR1 is SQVTM and CDR2 ANQGSEA. The CDR3 extends over 16 amino acids. The CDR3 nucleotides read TGCAGCGTTGAAGATGAGGACAGGGGGGGGACCGGGGAGCTGTTTTTT. Translated: CSVEDEDRGGTGELFF.

The V and J genes are TRBV7-8 and TRBJ1-5; the match to TRBD1 covers 8 bases. The CDR3 contains 15 residues. CDR1 and CDR2 from the germline V gene are SGHVS and FQNEAQ. V lost 1 base to trimming and J lost 8 bases; unmatched junction nucleotides: 7. The CDR3 nucleotides are TGTGCCAGCAGCTTAGGATGGGACAGGAGAGAGCCCCAGCATTTT. Translation gives CASSLGWDRREPQHF.

This clone occurred a few times. The V and J genes are TRBV6-5 and TRBJ2-7; TRBD2 might be the D (5 bases). The CDR3 contains 13 residues. Germline loops: CDR1 MNHEY, CDR2 SVGAGI. The V end was cut by 9 bases, the J end by 4 bases, with 16 bases between. CDR3 residues: CASSDSISYEQYF. DNA of the CDR3: TGTGCCAGTTCGGACTCCATTTCTTACGAGCAGTACTTC.

This chain links TRBV9 with TRBJ2-3; weak D call: TRBD1 (6 bases). Trimming cost V 3 bases and J 0 bases, with 11 bases left between them. Looked up from germline, CDR1 is SGDLS and CDR2 is YYNGEE. The CDR3 is made up of 15 amino acids. CDR3 protein: CASSATGSSTDTQYF. CDR3 DNA: TGTGCCAGCAGCGCGACAGGCAGTAGCACAGATACGCAGTATTTT.

V and J are TRBV6-5 and TRBJ2-1; 10 positions agree with TRBD2. The CDR3 extends over 15 amino acids. The ends lost 6 bases at V and 4 bases at J; junction bases unmatched: 6. The V gene's germline CDR1 is MNHEY and CDR2 SVGAGI. As DNA, the CDR3 is TGTGCCAGCAGCCGAGGACTAGCGGCATACAATGAGCAGTTCTTC. Amino acids: CASSRGLAAYNEQFF.

The chain has TRBV30 and TRBJ2-5; D might be TRBD1 (5 bases). Looked up from germline, CDR1 is GTSNPN and CDR2 is SVGIG (reference sequence). The V and J ends lost 6 bases and 2 bases respectively, with 13 bases between them. The CDR3 contains 13 residues. The CDR3, as DNA: TGTGCCTGCGTTTCCAGGGATCAAGAGACCCAGTACTTC. It specifies CACVSRDQETQYF.

This clone was counted once. The gene calls are TRBV5-1 and TRBJ2-7; tentative D call: TRBD1 (6 bases). In germline, CDR1 is SGHRS, CDR2 YFSETQ. Trimming stripped 4 bases from V and 2 bases from J, with 19 bases between. The CDR3 has 16 residues. The CDR3 DNA reads as TGCGCCAGCAGCCCCTCCCGTGTTAGACAGGCCTACGAGCAGTACTTC. Translating it yields CASSPSRVRQAYEQYF.

This clone was recorded a few times. The chain uses TRBV5-6 and TRBJ2-7; D gene unclear. Trimming took off 5 bases at V and 5 bases at J, with 14 bases between the two ends. The CDR3 spans 13 residues. The germline gives CDR1 SGHDT, CDR2 YYEEEE. The CDR3 is CASSPEDLDEQYF. The DNA for the CDR3 is TGTGCCAGCAGTCCTGAGGATCTCGACGAGCAGTACTTC.

This chain uses TRBV29-1 with TRBJ2-1; TRBD2 agrees at 12 bases. This CDR3 is built from 14 residues. Germline-derived CDR1 and CDR2 are SQVTM and ANQGSEA. Germline trimming cut 5 bases from V and 7 bases from J; bases unmatched to any gene: 6. The chain's CDR3 is CSVRGLAGTNEQFF. CDR3 DNA: TGCAGCGTTCGGGGACTAGCGGGCACAAATGAGCAGTTCTTC.

The J gene is TRBJ2-7, the V gene TRBV11-2; tentative D call: TRBD2 (6 bases). CDR1 and CDR2 from the germline V gene are SGHAT and FQNNGV. The CDR3 sequence is 14 residues long. With 6 bases removed from V and 1 base from J, the gap between germline ends came to 13 bases. In DNA, the CDR3 is TGTGCCAGCAGTGGGGAGCGGGCGTCCTACGAGCAGTACTTC. Its protein is CASSGERASYEQYF.

CDR3 nucleotide sequence: TGTGCCAGCCGGACTAGCGTCAACGAGCAGTACTTC. As protein: CASRTSVNEQYF. The V gene is TRBV27, the J gene TRBJ2-7; 9 bases agree with TRBD2. CDR3 length: 12 amino acids. Germline V CDR1 and CDR2: MNHEY, SMNVEV (reference sequence). With V trimmed by 8 bases and J by 5 bases, 4 bases remained unmatched.

J is TRBJ2-5 and V is TRBV2; D possibly corresponds to TRBD1 (6 bases). V was clipped by 7 bases and J by 3 bases, with 15 bases between them. The CDR3 has 14 residues. In germline, CDR1 is SNHLY, CDR2 FYNNEI. The CDR3 nucleotides read TGTGCCAGCACCGAAGCTGAGGGGGAAGAGACCCAGTACTTC. Translating gives CASTEAEGEETQYF.

This clone was seen a single time. The rearrangement links TRBV4-1 to TRBJ2-1; 9 positions agree with TRBD1. This CDR3 has 14 residues. Looked up from germline, CDR1 is MGHRA and CDR2 is YSYEKL. V shed 4 bases, J shed 7 bases, and the junction held 5 bases outside the gene matches. CDR3 sequence (DNA): TGCGCCAGCAGCCTAGGGACAGGGATGAATGAGCAGTTCTTC. Its protein is CASSLGTGMNEQFF.

This clone has only a few counts. This chain joins TRBV29-1 and TRBJ1-2, with 7 nucleotides matching TRBD1. This CDR3 is built from 11 residues. Losses at the gene ends were 6 bases for V and 8 bases for J; bases not matched to a gene: 6. Germline-derived CDR1 and CDR2 are SQVTM and ANQGSEA. CDR3 in DNA: TGCAGCGTGGTAGACAGGGAAGGCTACACCTTC. As protein: CSVVDREGYTF. The full variable domain, its missing parts supplied by reference TRBV29-1 and TRBJ1-2, is SAVISQKPSRDICQRGTSLTIQCQVDSQVTMMFWYRQQPGQSLTLIATANQGSEATYESGFVIDKFPISRPNLTFSTLTVSNMSPEDSSIYLCSVVDREGYTFGSGTRLTVV.

This clone was observed a handful of times. The V gene is TRBV29-1, the J gene TRBJ2-7, with 7 bases matching TRBD1. With 6 bases clipped from V and 5 bases from J, the junction kept 13 bases outside the gene matches. Germline CDR1 is SQVTM and CDR2 is ANQGSEA. The CDR3 contains 14 residues. The CDR3 loop reads CSVGPVGTDHEQYF. The CDR3 nucleotides are TGCAGCGTCGGGCCCGTCGGGACAGACCACGAGCAGTACTTC.

In this sample, this clone turned up many times. This rearrangement joins TRBV27 to TRBJ2-7, with 10 positions matching TRBD1. V trimming: 5 bases; J trimming: 3 bases; junction bases outside the gene matches: 19. Germline lookup yields CDR1 MNHEY and CDR2 SMNVEV (reference sequence). The CDR3 loop spans 19 amino acids. The CDR3 loop reads CASSRIYQPPGQGLYEQYF. Here the CDR3 DNA reads TGTGCCAGCAGTCGAATATACCAACCACCGGGACAGGGGCTCTACGAGCAGTACTTC.

J is TRBJ2-1 and V is TRBV25-1, with 10 bases aligning to TRBD1. Trimming cost V 8 bases and J 15 bases; bases outside gene matches: 10. CDR1 and CDR2 (germline): MGHDK, SYGVNS. This CDR3 has 12 amino acids. The CDR3 nucleotides are TGTGCCAGCGGAGGGACAGGGGAAGGAGGGTTCTTC. Its translation is CASGGTGEGGFF.

In this sample, this clone turned up a few times. The CDR3 DNA reads as TGTGCCAGCATAAAAGGGGGGACAGGCCCGAACACCGGGGAGCTGTTTTTT. Translating it yields CASIKGGTGPNTGELFF. This rearrangement joins TRBV7-9 to TRBJ2-2; TRBD1 agrees at 8 bases. The CDR3 totals 17 residues. Germline CDR1 is SEHNR and CDR2 is FQNEAQ (reference sequence). V shed 7 bases and J 0 bases; nucleotides not matched to a gene: 10.

The rearrangement uses TRBV6-4 and TRBJ2-3; TRBD2 aligns across 10 bases. This CDR3 is 15 amino acids long. J was trimmed by 1 base and V by 2 bases; bases with no gene match: 0. Germline CDR1 MRHNA, CDR2 SNTAGT. The CDR3 DNA follows: TGTGCCAGCAGTGACGGGACTAGCGGCACAGATACGCAGTATTTT. Its protein product is CASSDGTSGTDTQYF.

The chain uses TRBV6-5 and TRBJ2-6, with D possibly called TRBD1 or TRBD2 (5 bases each). Trimming took off 7 bases at V and 4 bases at J, with 8 bases between the two ends. The CDR3 runs 13 residues. Per germline, CDR1 MNHEY and CDR2 SVGAGI. CDR3 nucleotides: TGTGCCAGCACGGGGCTGGGGGCCAACGTCCTGACTTTC. Amino acids: CASTGLGANVLTF.

This chain joins TRBV27 and TRBJ2-3; D gene uncertain. V was cut by 4 bases and J by 6 bases, with 8 bases left in between. The CDR3 contains 12 residues. Germline CDR1 is MNHEY and CDR2 is SMNVEV (reference sequence). Here the CDR3 reads CASSSYMDTQYF. CDR3 DNA: TGTGCCAGCAGTTCCTACATGGATACGCAGTATTTT.

V usage is TRBV4-1 and J usage is TRBJ1-4; D uncertain. The ends were cut back, 5 bases at V and 12 bases at J, with 16 bases in the middle. The germline V gene has CDR1 MGHRA and CDR2 YSYEKL. The CDR3 spans 13 residues. The CDR3 bases are TGCGCCAGCAGCTCCAGCAGTGGTTGGGAACTGTTTTTT. Amino acid sequence: CASSSSSGWELFF.